The entry below gives a single T cell receptor beta chain sequence along with its context. The sample originates from a study of CD8+ T cells in alopecia areata. Study summary: Treated patients were given oral tofacitinib, which was dosed at 5 to 10 mg twice daily. Treated patients' severity was scored by percentage of affected scalp area.

The CDR3 has 16 amino acids. Trimming cost V 7 bases and J 5 bases, with 24 bases left between them. In each case, RNA was isolated and then reverse transcribed into cDNA as the sequencing template. The table came from immunoSEQ multiplex PCR; TCRdb's copy has only in-frame clones and leaves some out. The sample consists of fewer than 350,000 clones, 58% of them appearing once. Treatment reported: oral pan-JAK inhibitor, 5-10 mg twice daily. The V call is TRBV23-1, the J call TRBJ2-7; D assignment may be TRBD1 or TRBD2 (6 bases each). TRBV23-1 is an open reading frame, and its role is uncertain. The clonotype originates from a human donor with alopecia areata. Specimen: CD4+ T cells sorted from blood, collected at week 24, from a patient treated with tofacitinib. The CDR3 sequence is CASTDPPPGAWDEQYF. The DNA of the CDR3 is TGCGCCAGCACCGACCCCCCTCCGGGGGCATGGGACGAGCAGTACTTC.